The rows below give T cell receptor beta chains drawn from one sample of a study of blood T cell repertoires in COVID-19. TCRdb's table, derived via immunoSEQ multiplex PCR, lists solely in-frame clones and lacks some. The sample records hundreds of thousands of clones, around 90% being singletons. Material: peripheral blood. These receptors were collected from a woman between 18 and 29 years old with acute or convalescent COVID-19. Each CDR3 is given with its conserved first and last residue. Fields, in order: clone size, J gene, V gene, D gene, CDR3 protein, CDR3 DNA. A D gene is named only where the DNA matches it firmly. Size values are once, few and many counts, or a class for expanded clones, and some rows have none.

>-|TRBJ2-6|TRBV7-8|-
CASSLGQGSGANVLTF
TGTGCCAGCAGCTTAGGGCAGGGGTCTGGGGCCAACGTCCTGACTTTC
>-|TRBJ1-6|TRBV5-6|-
CASSFIARKSPLHF
TGTGCCAGCAGCTTTATTGCGCGAAAGTCACCCCTCCACTTT
>-|TRBJ1-1|TRBV3-1/TRBV3-2|TRBD1
CASSPGDRGVEAFF
TGTGCCAGCAGCCCCGGGGACAGGGGAGTTGAAGCTTTCTTT
>once|TRBJ2-1|TRBV24-1|-
CATSAVSYNEQFF
TGTGCCACCAGTGCTGTCTCCTACAATGAGCAGTTCTTC
>-|TRBJ1-2|TRBV6-6|-
CASLSGSLGYGYTF
TGTGCCAGTTTAAGCGGCTCCCTTGGGTATGGCTACACCTTC
>-|TRBJ2-2|TRBV7-3|-
CASSPGGGKANTGELFF
TGTGCCAGCAGCCCTGGCGGAGGGAAAGCGAACACCGGGGAGCTGTTTTTT
>-|TRBJ1-5|TRBV28|TRBD1
CASSLRGQGRQPQHF
TGTGCCAGCAGTTTACGGGGACAGGGAAGGCAGCCCCAGCATTTT
>-|TRBJ2-7|TRBV6-5|-
CASSYSESRPGEQYF
TGTGCCAGCAGTTACTCCGAAAGTCGTCCAGGCGAGCAGTACTTC
>-|TRBJ2-2|TRBV29-1|TRBD2
CSVGSGGIGTGELFF
TGCAGCGTAGGGAGCGGGGGAATCGGGACCGGGGAGCTGTTTTTT
>once|TRBJ2-7|TRBV13|-
CASSLGRGSYEQYF
TGTGCCAGCAGCTTAGGCAGGGGATCCTACGAGCAGTACTTC
>once|TRBJ2-7|TRBV28|-
CASSSPGHTYEQYF
TGTGCCAGCAGTTCACCGGGACATACCTACGAGCAGTACTTC
>-|TRBJ2-6|TRBV7-9|TRBD2
CASSPLGGTGANVLTF
TGTGCCAGCAGCCCCCTCGGGGGGACTGGGGCCAACGTCCTGACTTTC
>-|TRBJ2-7|TRBV6-5|-
CASRGGSSYEQYF
TGTGCCAGCAGGGGGGGTAGCTCCTACGAGCAGTACTTC
>-|TRBJ1-3|TRBV11-2|-
CASSLVWADSSTIYF
TGTGCCAGCAGCTTGGTCTGGGCGGACTCAAGCACCATATATTTT
>-|TRBJ2-7|TRBV5-1|-
CASSPGRENLNEQYF
TGCGCCAGCAGCCCCGGACGGGAAAACCTTAACGAGCAGTACTTC
>-|TRBJ2-2|TRBV18|TRBD1
CASSRRTGTGELFF
TGTGCCAGCTCACGACGGACAGGAACCGGGGAGCTGTTTTTT